This T cell receptor (beta chain) originates from a study of T-cell reconstitution after alpha-beta-depleted transplantation in children. Findings and caveats of the study: Expanded graft clones, several hundred of them, were reportedly the source of alpha-beta T cells about two months after transplant. It was surviving recipient T cells and thymic progenitors that gave some patients high TCRbeta diversity at day 60.

In regard to this clonotype: Its antigen is undetermined.

Preparation of the TCRbeta library used unique molecular identifiers. One entry per CDR3 protein, called by TCRdb with MiXCR from the PCR reads. The sample shows about 210,000 distinct CDR3 sequences, about a sixth of them seen only once. This TCR was sampled from a male patient between 2 and 10 years old who had a stem cell transplant for acute lymphoblastic leukemia, so the T cells may come from the graft donor. The specimen was PBMCs, mostly from graft donor cells, collected 360 days after TCRalphabeta/CD19-depleted stem cell transplant.

CDR3 sequence: CASSLISYHGGELFF. The CDR3 DNA is TGTGCCAGCAGCTTAATCAGCTACCACGGCGGGGAGCTGTTTTTT. The V and J genes are TRBV7-2 and TRBJ2-2, with D unresolved. This CDR3 spans 15 amino acids. CDR1 SGHTA and CDR2 FQGNSA come from the germline V gene. Trimming pared 2 bases from V and 7 bases from J, leaving 14 bases between. Full variable domain (rest looked up from reference TRBV7-2 and TRBJ2-2): GAGVSQSPSNKVTEKGKDVELRCDPISGHTALYWYRQSLGQGLEFLIYFQGNSAPDKSGLPSDRFSAERTGGSVSTLTIQRTQQEDSAVYLCASSLISYHGGELFFGEGSRLTVL.